These 11 T cell receptor beta chains originate from one sample sequenced in a study of blood T cell repertoires in COVID-19. The data were produced by immunoSEQ multiplex PCR, yet TCRdb's version contains in-frame clones alone and is incomplete. The sample yields about 290,000 clones, about 85% seen once. The sample consisted of peripheral blood. The receptors derive from a woman in her forties or fifties with active or convalescent COVID-19.

The V and J genes are TRBV5-1 and TRBJ1-1; TRBD1 matches at 7 bases. With 2 bases clipped from V and 2 bases from J, the junction kept 3 bases outside the gene matches. Germline V lookup: CDR1 SGHRS, CDR2 YFSETQ. The CDR3 is 14 amino acids. The DNA for the CDR3 is TGCGCCAGCAGCTTTGACAGGGAAAACACTGAAGCTTTCTTT. It specifies CASSFDRENTEAFF.

The chain carries TRBV27 and TRBJ2-7; 13 positions agree with TRBD2. The V and J ends lost 6 bases and 5 bases, in that order; junction bases with no gene match: 7. The CDR3 is 15 amino acids. Per germline, CDR1 MNHEY and CDR2 SMNVEV (reference sequence). The CDR3 region is CASSRTSGSIHEQYF. The CDR3 nucleotides are TGTGCCAGCAGCCGGACTAGCGGGAGTATCCACGAGCAGTACTTC.

The rearrangement joins TRBV5-1 to TRBJ2-3; 8 bases map to TRBD2. The CDR3 covers 15 residues. CDR1 is SGHRS and CDR2 is YFSETQ in the germline V gene. V dropped 6 bases and J dropped 3; count of bases not matched to a gene: 9. Here the CDR3 DNA reads TGCGCCAGCACCGACATTAGCGGGAATACAGATACGCAGTATTTT. Encoded protein: CASTDISGNTDTQYF.

The V and J genes are TRBV29-1 and TRBJ1-2; TRBD1 matches at 10 bases. Germline assignment: CDR1 SQVTM and CDR2 ANQGSEA. This CDR3 has 13 residues. V lost 7 bases to trimming and J lost 7 bases; unmatched junction nucleotides: 9. CDR3 loop: CSAGGQGRGGYTF. CDR3 nucleotide sequence: TGCAGCGCGGGGGGACAGGGGAGAGGTGGCTACACCTTC.

The chain recombines TRBV19 with TRBJ1-1, with 7 bases aligning to TRBD1. V lost 3 bases and J lost 0; bases outside the gene matches: 7. The CDR3 sequence is 16 residues long. CDR1 and CDR2 from the germline V gene are LNHDA and SQIVND (reference sequence). This CDR3 reads CASSIRDRIMNTEAFF. The CDR3 coding sequence is TGTGCCAGTAGTATTCGGGACAGAATCATGAACACTGAAGCTTTCTTT.

The chain recombines TRBV5-1 with TRBJ2-7, with no clear D. Germline-derived CDR1 and CDR2 are SGHRS and YFSETQ. Trimming stripped 4 bases from V and 5 bases from J, with 16 bases between. This CDR3 is built from 14 residues. DNA for the CDR3: TGCGCCAGCAGCCCTATTGGCTCGGGTGACGAGCAGTACTTC. This codes for CASSPIGSGDEQYF.

The chain combines TRBV24-1 with TRBJ2-7; unclear D gene. CDR1 and CDR2 (germline): KGHDR, SFDVKD. The CDR3 totals 11 residues. V was cut by 9 bases and J by 5 bases, with 10 bases left in between. The CDR3 DNA is TGTGCCACCGCGGATCGGGACGAGCAGTACTTC. Translated, it gives CATADRDEQYF.

The CDR3 sequence is CASSHLDWRANYGYTF. Here the CDR3 DNA reads TGCGCCAGCAGTCACCTTGATTGGCGGGCTAACTATGGCTACACCTTC. The V call is TRBV23-1, the J call TRBJ1-2; the D is unclear. TRBV23-1 qualifies as an ORF whose function is uncertain. CDR3 length: 16 amino acids. V lost 3 bases and J lost 0, with 14 bases in between.

The chain has TRBV7-2 and TRBJ2-3; D perhaps matches TRBD2 (5 bases). Trimming removed 1 base at V and 8 bases at J, with 13 bases between. The CDR3 length is 14 residues. Germline V lookup: CDR1 SGHTA, CDR2 FQGNSA. CDR3 sequence: CASSLVWREGTQYF. The CDR3 DNA follows: TGTGCCAGCAGCTTAGTATGGCGAGAGGGTACGCAGTATTTT.

In its sample, this clone was seen once. The V gene is TRBV9, the J gene TRBJ2-1; D possibly corresponds to TRBD2 (6 bases). Trimming pared 1 base from V and 0 bases from J, leaving 20 bases between. CDR1 is SGDLS and CDR2 is YYNGEE in the germline V gene. CDR3 length: 19 amino acids. The DNA for the CDR3 is TGTGCCAGCAGCGTACTGCCGGGCGGGGCAGATAGCTCCTACAATGAGCAGTTCTTC. Its protein is CASSVLPGGADSSYNEQFF. Complete variable domain (other parts from reference TRBV9 and TRBJ2-1): DSGVTQTPKHLITATGQRVTLRCSPRSGDLSVYWYQQSLDQGLQFLIQYYNGEERAKGNILERFSAQQFPDLHSELNLSSLELGDSALYFCASSVLPGGADSSYNEQFFGPGTRLTVL.

The chain links TRBV4-1 to TRBJ1-2; 12 bases match TRBD1. Germline V gene sequence: CDR1 MGHRA, CDR2 YSYEKL. The CDR3 loop spans 16 amino acids. With V trimmed by 4 bases and J by 5 bases, 8 bases remained unmatched. The CDR3 DNA follows: TGCGCCAGCAGCCGCGGGACAGGGGGCGAAGGGTATGGCTACACCTTC. Its protein product is CASSRGTGGEGYGYTF.